The present TCR beta chain was sequenced within a study of blood T cell repertoires in COVID-19. Study-wide context: The analysed material was cDNA or gDNA that came from T cells, B-cell-depleted T cells, or PBMCs.

This CDR3 spans 14 amino acids. The V and J ends lost 1 base and 0 bases respectively, with 8 bases between them. Germline lookup yields CDR1 SGHKS and CDR2 YYEKEE (reference sequence). In the study's own analysis: Amplification of reference gene primers provided the estimated nucleated cell counts. Clones were read by immunoSEQ multiplex PCR, and TCRdb kept only the in-frame ones, dropping some. The V and J calls and clone size come from that table; D and trimming were worked out from the DNA. Of 25,000 to 35,000 clones listed, 80% to 90% are singletons. V gene TRBV5-5 combines with J gene TRBJ2-7; no firm D call. The sample consisted of peripheral blood. The sequence came from a human donor in a cohort sampled during active COVID-19. The CDR3 protein is CASSLLYSSYEQYF. The CDR3 DNA reads TGTGCCAGCAGCTTGTTATACAGCTCCTACGAGCAGTACTTC. Using reference TRBV5-5 and TRBJ2-7 for the parts outside the CDR3, the full variable domain is DAGVTQSPTHLIKTRGQQVTLRCSPISGHKSVSWYQQVLGQGPQFIFQYYEKEERGRGNFPDRFSARQFPNYSSELNVNALLLGDSALYLCASSLLYSSYEQYFGPGTRLTVT.